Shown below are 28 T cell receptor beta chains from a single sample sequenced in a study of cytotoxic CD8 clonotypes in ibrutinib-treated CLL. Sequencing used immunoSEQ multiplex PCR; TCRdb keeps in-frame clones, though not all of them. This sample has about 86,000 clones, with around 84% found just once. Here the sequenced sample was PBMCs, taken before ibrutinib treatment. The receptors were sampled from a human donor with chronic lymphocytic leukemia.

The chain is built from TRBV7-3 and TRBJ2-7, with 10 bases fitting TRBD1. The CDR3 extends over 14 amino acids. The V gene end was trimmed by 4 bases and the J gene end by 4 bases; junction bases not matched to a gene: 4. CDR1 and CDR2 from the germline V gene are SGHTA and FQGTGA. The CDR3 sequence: CASSYRQGAYEQYF. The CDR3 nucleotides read TGTGCCAGCAGCTATCGACAGGGGGCGTACGAGCAGTACTTC.

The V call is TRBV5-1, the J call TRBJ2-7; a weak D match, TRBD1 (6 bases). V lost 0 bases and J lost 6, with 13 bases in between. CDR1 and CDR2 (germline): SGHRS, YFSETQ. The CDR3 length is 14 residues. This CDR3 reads CASSLAGVVGEQYF. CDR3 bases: TGCGCCAGCAGCTTGGCAGGGGTGGTTGGCGAGCAGTACTTC.

The CDR3 region is CASIPGDPYEEKLFF. DNA for the CDR3: TGTGCCAGCATCCCAGGGGACCCCTACGAGGAAAAACTGTTTTTT. This chain uses TRBV11-3 with TRBJ1-4; maybe TRBD1 (6 bases). The germline gives CDR1 SGHNT, CDR2 YENEEA. V was pared by 7 bases and J by 8 bases, with 20 bases between. The CDR3 contains 15 residues.

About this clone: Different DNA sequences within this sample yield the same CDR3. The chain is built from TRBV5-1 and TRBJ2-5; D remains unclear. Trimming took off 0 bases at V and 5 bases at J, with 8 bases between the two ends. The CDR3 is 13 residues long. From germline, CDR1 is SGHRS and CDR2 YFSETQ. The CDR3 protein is CASSLAGVETQYF. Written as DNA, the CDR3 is TGCGCCAGCAGCTTGGCCGGTGTCGAGACCCAGTACTTC.

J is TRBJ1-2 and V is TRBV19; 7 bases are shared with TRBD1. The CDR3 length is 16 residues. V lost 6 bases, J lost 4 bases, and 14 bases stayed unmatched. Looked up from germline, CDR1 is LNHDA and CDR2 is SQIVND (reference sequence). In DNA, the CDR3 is TGTGCCAGTAGACCCAGGGACAGCCCAGTGGCCTATGGCTACACCTTC. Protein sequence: CASRPRDSPVAYGYTF.

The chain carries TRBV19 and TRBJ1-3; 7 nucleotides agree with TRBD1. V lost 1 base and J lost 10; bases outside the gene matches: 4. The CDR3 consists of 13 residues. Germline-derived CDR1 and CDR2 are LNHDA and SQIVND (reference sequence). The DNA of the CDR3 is TGTGCCAGTAGTATAGGACAGGGTTTAACCATATATTTT. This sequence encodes CASSIGQGLTIYF.

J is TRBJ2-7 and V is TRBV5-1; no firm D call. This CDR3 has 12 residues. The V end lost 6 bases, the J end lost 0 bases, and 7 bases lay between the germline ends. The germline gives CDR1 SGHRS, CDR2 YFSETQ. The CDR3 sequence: CASTKDSYEQYF. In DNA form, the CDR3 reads TGCGCCAGCACTAAAGACTCCTACGAGCAGTACTTC. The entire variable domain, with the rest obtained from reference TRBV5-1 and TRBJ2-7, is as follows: KAGVTQTPRYLIKTRGQQVTLSCSPISGHRSVSWYQQTPGQGLQFLFEYFSETQRNKGNFPGRFSGRQFSNSRSEMNVSTLELGDSALYLCASTKDSYEQYFGPGTRLTVT.

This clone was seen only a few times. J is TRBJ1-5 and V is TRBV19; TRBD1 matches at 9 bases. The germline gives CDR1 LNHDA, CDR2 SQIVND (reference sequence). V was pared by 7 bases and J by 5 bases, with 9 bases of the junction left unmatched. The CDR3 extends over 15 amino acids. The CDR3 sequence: CASNQGTGWDQPQHF. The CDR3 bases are TGTGCCAGTAATCAAGGGACAGGGTGGGATCAGCCCCAGCATTTT.

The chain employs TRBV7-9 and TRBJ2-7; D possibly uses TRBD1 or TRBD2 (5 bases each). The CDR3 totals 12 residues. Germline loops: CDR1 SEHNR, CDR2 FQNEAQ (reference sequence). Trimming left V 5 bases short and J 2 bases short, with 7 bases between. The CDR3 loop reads CASSGTAYEQYF. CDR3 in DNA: TGTGCCAGCAGCGGGACGGCCTACGAGCAGTACTTC.

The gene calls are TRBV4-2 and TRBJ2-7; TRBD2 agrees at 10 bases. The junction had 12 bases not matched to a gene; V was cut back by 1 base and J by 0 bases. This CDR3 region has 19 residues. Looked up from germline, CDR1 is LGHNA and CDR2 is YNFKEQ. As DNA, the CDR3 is TGTGCCAGCAGCCAAGCCCCGGGACTAGCGCACCTAGTCTCCTACGAGCAGTACTTC. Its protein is CASSQAPGLAHLVSYEQYF.

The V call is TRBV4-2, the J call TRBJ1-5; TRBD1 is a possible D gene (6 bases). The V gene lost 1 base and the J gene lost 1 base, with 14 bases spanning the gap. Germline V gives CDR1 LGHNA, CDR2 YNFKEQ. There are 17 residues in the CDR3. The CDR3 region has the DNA TGTGCCAGCAGCCAAGCAGCCCGGGGGCAAAGCAATCAGCCCCAGCATTTT. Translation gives CASSQAARGQSNQPQHF.

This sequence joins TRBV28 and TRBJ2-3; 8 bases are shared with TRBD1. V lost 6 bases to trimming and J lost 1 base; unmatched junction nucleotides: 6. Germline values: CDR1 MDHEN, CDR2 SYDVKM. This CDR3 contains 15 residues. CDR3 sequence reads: CASSPADRGTDTQYF. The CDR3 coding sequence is TGTGCCAGCAGCCCGGCGGACAGGGGCACAGATACGCAGTATTTT.

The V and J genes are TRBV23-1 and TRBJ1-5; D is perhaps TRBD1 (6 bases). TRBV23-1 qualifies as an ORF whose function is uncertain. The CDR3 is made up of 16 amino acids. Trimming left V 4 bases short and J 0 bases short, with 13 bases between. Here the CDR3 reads CASSPGQSNSNQPQHF. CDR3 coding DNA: TGCGCCAGCAGTCCTGGACAGAGTAATAGCAATCAGCCCCAGCATTTT.

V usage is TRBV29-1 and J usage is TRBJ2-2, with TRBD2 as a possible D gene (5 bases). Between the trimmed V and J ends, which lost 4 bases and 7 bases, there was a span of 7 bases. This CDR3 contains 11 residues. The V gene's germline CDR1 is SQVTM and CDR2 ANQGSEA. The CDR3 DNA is TGCAGCGTTGTAGGGAGCGGGGAGCTGTTTTTT. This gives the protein CSVVGSGELFF.

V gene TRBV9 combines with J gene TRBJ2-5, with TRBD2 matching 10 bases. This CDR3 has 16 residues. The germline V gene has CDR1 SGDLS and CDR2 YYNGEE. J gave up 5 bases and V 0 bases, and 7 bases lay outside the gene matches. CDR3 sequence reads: CASSVAAGGGGETQYF. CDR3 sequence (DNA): TGTGCCAGCAGCGTAGCAGCGGGAGGGGGAGGGGAGACCCAGTACTTC. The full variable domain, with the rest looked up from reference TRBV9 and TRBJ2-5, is DSGVTQTPKHLITATGQRVTLRCSPRSGDLSVYWYQQSLDQGLQFLIQYYNGEERAKGNILERFSAQQFPDLHSELNLSSLELGDSALYFCASSVAAGGGGETQYFGPGTRLLVL.

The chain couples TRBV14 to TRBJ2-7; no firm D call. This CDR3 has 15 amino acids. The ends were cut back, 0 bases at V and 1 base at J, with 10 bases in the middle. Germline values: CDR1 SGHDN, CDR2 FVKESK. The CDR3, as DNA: TGTGCCAGCAGCCAAGATTTGGCAGCATCCTACGAGCAGTACTTC. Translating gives CASSQDLAASYEQYF. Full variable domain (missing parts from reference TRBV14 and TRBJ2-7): EAGVTQFPSHSVIEKGQTVTLRCDPISGHDNLYWYRRVMGKEIKFLLHFVKESKQDESGMPNNRFLAERTGGTYSTLKVQPAELEDSGVYFCASSQDLAASYEQYFGPGTRLTVT.

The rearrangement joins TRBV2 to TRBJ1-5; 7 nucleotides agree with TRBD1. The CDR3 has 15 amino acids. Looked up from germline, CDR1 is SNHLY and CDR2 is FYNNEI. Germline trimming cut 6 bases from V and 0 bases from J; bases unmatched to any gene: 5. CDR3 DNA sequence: TGTGCCAGCAGCCGACAGGGAAATAGCAATCAGCCCCAGCATTTT. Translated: CASSRQGNSNQPQHF.

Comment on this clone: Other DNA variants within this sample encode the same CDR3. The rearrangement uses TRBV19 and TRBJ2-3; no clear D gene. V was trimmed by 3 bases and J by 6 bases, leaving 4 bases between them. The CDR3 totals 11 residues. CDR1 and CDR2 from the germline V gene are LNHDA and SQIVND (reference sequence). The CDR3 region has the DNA TGTGCCAGTAGTATCGGGGATACGCAGTATTTT. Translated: CASSIGDTQYF.

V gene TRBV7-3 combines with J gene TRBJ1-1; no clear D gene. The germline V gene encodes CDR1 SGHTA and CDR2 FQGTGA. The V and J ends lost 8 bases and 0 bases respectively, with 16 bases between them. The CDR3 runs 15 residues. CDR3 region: CASLPLGNLNTEAFF. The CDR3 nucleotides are TGTGCCAGCCTCCCACTGGGTAACTTGAACACTGAAGCTTTCTTT.

CDR3 amino acids: CATSLGASTIGNTIYF. The DNA of the CDR3 is TGTGCCACCTCCCTCGGGGCCTCAACCATTGGAAACACCATATATTTT. The chain combines TRBV7-9 with TRBJ1-3; D may be TRBD1 (5 bases). Trimming stripped 10 bases from V and 3 bases from J, with 22 bases between. CDR1 and CDR2 (germline): SEHNR, FQNEAQ (reference sequence). The CDR3 runs 16 residues. Drawing the rest from reference TRBV7-9 and TRBJ1-3, the complete variable domain is DTGVSQNPRHKITKRGQNVTFRCDPISEHNRLYWYRQTLGQGPEFLTYFQNEAQLEKSRLLSDRFSAERPKGSFSTLEIQRTEQGDSAMYLCATSLGASTIGNTIYFGEGSWLTVV.

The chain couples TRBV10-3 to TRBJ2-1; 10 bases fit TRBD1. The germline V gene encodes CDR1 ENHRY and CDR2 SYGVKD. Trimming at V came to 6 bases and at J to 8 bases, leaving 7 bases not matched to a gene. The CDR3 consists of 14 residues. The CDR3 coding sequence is TGTGCCATCAGCCCGGGACAGGGGAAGGATGAGCAGTTCTTC. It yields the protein CAISPGQGKDEQFF.

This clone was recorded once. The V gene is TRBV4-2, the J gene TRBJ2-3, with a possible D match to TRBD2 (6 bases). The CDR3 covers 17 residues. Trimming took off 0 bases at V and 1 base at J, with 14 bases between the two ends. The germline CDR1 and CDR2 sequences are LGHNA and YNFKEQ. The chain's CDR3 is CASSQDGAGWGTDTQYF. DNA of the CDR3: TGTGCCAGCAGCCAAGATGGGGCGGGATGGGGCACAGATACGCAGTATTTT.

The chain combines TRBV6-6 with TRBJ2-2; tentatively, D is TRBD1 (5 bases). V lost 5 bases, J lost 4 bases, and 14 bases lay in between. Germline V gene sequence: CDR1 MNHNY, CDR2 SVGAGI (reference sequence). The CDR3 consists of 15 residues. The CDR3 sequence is CASSTSPTATGELFF. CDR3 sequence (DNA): TGTGCCAGCAGTACCTCTCCGACAGCCACCGGGGAGCTGTTTTTT.

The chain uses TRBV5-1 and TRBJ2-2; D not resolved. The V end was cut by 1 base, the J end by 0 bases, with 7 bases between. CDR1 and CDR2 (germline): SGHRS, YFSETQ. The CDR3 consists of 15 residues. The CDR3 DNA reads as TGCGCCAGCAGCTTGAAGGGCTCGAACACCGGGGAGCTGTTTTTT. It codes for CASSLKGSNTGELFF.

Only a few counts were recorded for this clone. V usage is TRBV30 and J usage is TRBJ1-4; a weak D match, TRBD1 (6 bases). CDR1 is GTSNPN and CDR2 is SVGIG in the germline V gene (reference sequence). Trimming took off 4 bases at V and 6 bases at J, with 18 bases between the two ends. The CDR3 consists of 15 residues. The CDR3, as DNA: TGTGCCTGGATGGGCGCCGGGGGCGTGGATGAAAAACTGTTTTTT. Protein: CAWMGAGGVDEKLFF.

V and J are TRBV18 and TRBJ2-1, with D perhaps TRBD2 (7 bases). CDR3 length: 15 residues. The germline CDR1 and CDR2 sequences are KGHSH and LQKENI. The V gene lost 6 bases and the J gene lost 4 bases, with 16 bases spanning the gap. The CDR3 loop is CASSAQGGAYNEQFF. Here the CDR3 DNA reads TGTGCCAGCTCCGCACAGGGAGGGGCTTACAATGAGCAGTTCTTC.

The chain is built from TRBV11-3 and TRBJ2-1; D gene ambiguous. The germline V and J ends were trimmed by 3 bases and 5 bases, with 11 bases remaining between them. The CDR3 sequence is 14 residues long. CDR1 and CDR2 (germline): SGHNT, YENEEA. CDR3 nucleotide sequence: TGTGCCAGCAGCTTTGAACAATTGGACAATGAGCAGTTCTTC. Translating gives CASSFEQLDNEQFF.

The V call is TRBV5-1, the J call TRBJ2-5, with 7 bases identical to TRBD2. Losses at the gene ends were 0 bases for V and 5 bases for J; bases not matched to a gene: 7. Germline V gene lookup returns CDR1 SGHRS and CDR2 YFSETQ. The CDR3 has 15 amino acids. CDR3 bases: TGCGCCAGCAGCTTGGTCGGGGGGAGTGGGGAGACCCAGTACTTC. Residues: CASSLVGGSGETQYF.